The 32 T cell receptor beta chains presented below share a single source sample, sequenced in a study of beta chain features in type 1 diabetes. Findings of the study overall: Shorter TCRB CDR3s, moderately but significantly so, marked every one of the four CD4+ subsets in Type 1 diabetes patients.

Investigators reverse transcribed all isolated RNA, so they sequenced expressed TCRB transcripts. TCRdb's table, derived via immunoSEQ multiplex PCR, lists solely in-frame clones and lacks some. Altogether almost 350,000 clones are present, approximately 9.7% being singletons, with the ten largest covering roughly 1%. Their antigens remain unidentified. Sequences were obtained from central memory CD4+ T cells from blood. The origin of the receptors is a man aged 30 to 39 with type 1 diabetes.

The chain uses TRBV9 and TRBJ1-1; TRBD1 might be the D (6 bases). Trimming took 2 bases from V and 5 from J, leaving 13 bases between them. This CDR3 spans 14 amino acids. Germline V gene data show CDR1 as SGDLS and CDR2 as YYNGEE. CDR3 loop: CASSVEQGTTEAFF. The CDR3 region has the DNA TGTGCCAGCAGCGTGGAACAGGGTACGACTGAAGCTTTCTTT.

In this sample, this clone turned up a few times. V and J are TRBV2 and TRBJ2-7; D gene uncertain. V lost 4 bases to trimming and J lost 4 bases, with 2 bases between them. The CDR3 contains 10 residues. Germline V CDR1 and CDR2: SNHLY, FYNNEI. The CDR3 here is CASSGYEQYF. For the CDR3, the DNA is TGTGCCAGCAGTGGTTACGAGCAGTACTTC.

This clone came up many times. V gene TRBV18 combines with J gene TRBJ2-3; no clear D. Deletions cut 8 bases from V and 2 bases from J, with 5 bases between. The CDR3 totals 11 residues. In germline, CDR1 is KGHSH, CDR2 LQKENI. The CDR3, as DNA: TGTGCCAGCAGGTACACAGATACGCAGTATTTT. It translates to CASRYTDTQYF.

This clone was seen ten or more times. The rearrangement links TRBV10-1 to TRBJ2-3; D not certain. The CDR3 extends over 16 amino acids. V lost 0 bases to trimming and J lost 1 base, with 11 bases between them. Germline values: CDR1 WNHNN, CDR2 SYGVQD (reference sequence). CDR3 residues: CASSESYRPGTDTQYF. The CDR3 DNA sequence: TGCGCCAGCAGTGAGTCCTACCGTCCCGGCACAGATACGCAGTATTTT.

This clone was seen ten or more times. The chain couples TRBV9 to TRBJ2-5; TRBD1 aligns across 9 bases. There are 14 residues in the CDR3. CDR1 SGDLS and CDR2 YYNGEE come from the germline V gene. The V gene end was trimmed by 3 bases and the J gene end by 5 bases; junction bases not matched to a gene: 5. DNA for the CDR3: TGTGCCAGCAGCGCAGGACAGGGGTGGGAGACCCAGTACTTC. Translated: CASSAGQGWETQYF.

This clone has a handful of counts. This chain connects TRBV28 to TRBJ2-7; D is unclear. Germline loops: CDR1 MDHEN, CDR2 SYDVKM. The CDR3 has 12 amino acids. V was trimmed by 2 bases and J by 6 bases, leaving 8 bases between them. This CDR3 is CASSLARPEQYF. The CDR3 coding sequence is TGTGCCAGCAGTTTAGCGAGGCCCGAGCAGTACTTC.

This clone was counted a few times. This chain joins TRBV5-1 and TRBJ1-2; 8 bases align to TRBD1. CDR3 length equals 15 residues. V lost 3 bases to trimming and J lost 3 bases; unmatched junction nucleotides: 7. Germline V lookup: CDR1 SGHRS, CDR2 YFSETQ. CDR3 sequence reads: CASSSPGTGDYGYTF. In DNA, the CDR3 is TGCGCCAGCAGCTCTCCCGGGACAGGAGACTATGGCTACACCTTC. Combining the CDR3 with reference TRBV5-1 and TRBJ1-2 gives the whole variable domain KAGVTQTPRYLIKTRGQQVTLSCSPISGHRSVSWYQQTPGQGLQFLFEYFSETQRNKGNFPGRFSGRQFSNSRSEMNVSTLELGDSALYLCASSSPGTGDYGYTFGSGTRLTVV.

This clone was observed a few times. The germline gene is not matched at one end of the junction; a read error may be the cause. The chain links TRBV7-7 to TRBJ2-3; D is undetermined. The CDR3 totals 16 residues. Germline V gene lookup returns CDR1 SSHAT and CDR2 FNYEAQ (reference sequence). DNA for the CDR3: TGTGCTAGCAGCAGAGCCCTTGGCCGGGGCACAGATACGCAGTATTTT. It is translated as CASSRALGRGTDTQYF.

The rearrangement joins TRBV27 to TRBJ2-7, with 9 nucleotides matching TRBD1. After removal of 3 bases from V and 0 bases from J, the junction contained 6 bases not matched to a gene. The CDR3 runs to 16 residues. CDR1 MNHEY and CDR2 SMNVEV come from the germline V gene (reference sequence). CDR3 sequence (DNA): TGTGCCAGCAGTTTTAGCTTGGGACAGGGCTCCTACGAGCAGTACTTC. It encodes CASSFSLGQGSYEQYF.

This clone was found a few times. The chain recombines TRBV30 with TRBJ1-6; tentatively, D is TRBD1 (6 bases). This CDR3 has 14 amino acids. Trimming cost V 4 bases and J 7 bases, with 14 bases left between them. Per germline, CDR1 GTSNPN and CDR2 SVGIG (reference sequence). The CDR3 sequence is CAWKGGSENSPLHF. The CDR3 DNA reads TGTGCCTGGAAGGGGGGTTCGGAAAATTCACCCCTCCACTTT.

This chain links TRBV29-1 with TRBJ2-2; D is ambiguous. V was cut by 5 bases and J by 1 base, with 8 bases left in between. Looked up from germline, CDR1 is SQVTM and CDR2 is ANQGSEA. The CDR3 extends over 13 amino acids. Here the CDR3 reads CSVLDENTGELFF. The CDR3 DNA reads TGCAGCGTTTTGGACGAGAACACCGGGGAGCTGTTTTTT.

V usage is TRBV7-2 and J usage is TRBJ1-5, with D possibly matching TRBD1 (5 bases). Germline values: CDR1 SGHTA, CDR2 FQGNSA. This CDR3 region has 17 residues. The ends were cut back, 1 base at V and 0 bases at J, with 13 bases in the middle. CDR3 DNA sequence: TGTGCCAGCAGCTTAGGGGGCCGGGGCTATAGCAATCAGCCCCAGCATTTT. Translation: CASSLGGRGYSNQPQHF.

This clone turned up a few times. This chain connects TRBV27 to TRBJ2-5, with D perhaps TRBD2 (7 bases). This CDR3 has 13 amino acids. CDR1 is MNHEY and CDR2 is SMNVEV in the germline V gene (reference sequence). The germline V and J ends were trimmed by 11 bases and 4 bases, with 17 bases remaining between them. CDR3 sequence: CAEGRGPSETQYF. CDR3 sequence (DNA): TGTGCCGAGGGGCGGGGGCCGTCAGAGACCCAGTACTTC.

CDR3 amino acids: CARLLAESTDTQYF. CDR3 DNA: TGCGCCAGGTTACTAGCCGAAAGCACAGATACGCAGTATTTT. The chain combines TRBV5-1 with TRBJ2-3; D perhaps matches TRBD2 (6 bases). CDR1 is SGHRS, CDR2 YFSETQ, per germline. The CDR3 is made up of 14 amino acids. The V end was cut by 8 bases, the J end by 0 bases, with 13 bases between.

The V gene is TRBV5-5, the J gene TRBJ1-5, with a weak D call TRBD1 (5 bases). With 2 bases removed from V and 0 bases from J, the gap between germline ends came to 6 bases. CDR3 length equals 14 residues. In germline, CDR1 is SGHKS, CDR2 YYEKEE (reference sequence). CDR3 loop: CASSLDSSNQPQHF. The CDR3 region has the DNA TGTGCCAGCAGCTTAGACAGTAGCAATCAGCCCCAGCATTTT.

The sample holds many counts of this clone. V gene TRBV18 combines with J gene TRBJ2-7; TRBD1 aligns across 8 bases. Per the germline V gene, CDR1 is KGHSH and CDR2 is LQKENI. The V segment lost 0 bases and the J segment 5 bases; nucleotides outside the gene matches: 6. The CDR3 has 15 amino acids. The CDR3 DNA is TGTGCCAGCTCACCACCGGGACAGGTTGGCGACGAGCAGTACTTC. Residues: CASSPPGQVGDEQYF. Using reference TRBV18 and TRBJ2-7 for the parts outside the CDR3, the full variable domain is NAGVMQNPRHLVRRRGQEARLRCSPMKGHSHVYWYRQLPEEGLKFMVYLQKENIIDESGMPKERFSAEFPKEGPSILRIQQVVRGDSAAYFCASSPPGQVGDEQYFGPGTRLTVT.

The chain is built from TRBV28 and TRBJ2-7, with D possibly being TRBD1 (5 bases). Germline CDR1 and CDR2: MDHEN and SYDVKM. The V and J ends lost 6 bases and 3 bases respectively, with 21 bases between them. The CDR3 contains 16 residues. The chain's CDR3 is CASRTSSGAGFYEQYF. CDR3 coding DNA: TGTGCCAGCAGAACCTCTTCGGGCGCAGGGTTCTACGAGCAGTACTTC. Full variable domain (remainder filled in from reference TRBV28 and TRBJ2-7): DVKVTQSSRYLVKRTGEKVFLECVQDMDHENMFWYRQDPGLGLRLIYFSYDVKMKEKGDIPEGYSVSREKKERFSLILESASTNQTSMYLCASRTSSGAGFYEQYFGPGTRLTVT.

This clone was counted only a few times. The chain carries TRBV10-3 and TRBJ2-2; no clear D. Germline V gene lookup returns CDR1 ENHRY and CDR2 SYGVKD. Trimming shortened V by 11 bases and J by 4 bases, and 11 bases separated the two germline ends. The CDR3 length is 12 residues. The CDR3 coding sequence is TGTGCCTCCTACGATGCCACCGGGGAGCTGTTTTTT. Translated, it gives CASYDATGELFF.

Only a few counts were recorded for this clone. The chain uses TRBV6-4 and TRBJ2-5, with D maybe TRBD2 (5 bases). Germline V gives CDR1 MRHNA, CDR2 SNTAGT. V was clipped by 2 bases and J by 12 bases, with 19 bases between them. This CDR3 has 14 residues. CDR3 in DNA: TGTGCCAGCAGTGACGAGGTGTATGAGGGCGGCGAGTACTTC. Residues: CASSDEVYEGGEYF.

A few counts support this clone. The DNA of the CDR3 is TGCGCCAGCAGCCAAGATTTCGGACAGGGGTTATACAATGAGCAGTTCTTC. This gives the protein CASSQDFGQGLYNEQFF. This chain connects TRBV4-3 to TRBJ2-1; TRBD1 agrees at 9 bases. Germline V gene sequence: CDR1 LGHNA, CDR2 YSLEER. The CDR3 has 17 residues. The J segment lost 4 bases and the V segment lost 0 bases, leaving 7 bases of the junction unmatched.

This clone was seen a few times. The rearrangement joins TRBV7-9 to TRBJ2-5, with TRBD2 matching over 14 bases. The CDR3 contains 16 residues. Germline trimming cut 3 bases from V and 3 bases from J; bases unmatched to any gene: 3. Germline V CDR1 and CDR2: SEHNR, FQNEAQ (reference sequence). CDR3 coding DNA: TGTGCCAGCAGCTTCGGGACTAGCGGGGGTAAAGAGACCCAGTACTTC. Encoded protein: CASSFGTSGGKETQYF.

The CDR3 coding sequence is TGTGCCAGCTCACAGGCGGAGGGGGCCCCAGATACGCAGTATTTT. Protein: CASSQAEGAPDTQYF. The genes are TRBV18 and TRBJ2-3; possible D gene TRBD1, 7 bases. Germline V gene sequence: CDR1 KGHSH, CDR2 LQKENI. The ends were cut back, 4 bases at V and 4 bases at J, with 15 bases in the middle. The CDR3 length is 15 residues.

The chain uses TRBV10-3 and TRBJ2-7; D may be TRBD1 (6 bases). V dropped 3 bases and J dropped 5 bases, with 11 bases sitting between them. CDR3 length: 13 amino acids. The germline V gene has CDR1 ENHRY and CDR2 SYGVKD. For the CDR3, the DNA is TGTGCCATCAGTGACCGGGACAATCACGAGCAGTACTTC. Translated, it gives CAISDRDNHEQYF.

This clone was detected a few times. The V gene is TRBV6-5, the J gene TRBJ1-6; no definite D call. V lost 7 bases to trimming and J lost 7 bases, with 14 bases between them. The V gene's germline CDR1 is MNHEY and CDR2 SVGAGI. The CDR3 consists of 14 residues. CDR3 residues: CASTPQSMNSPLHF. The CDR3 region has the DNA TGTGCCAGCACGCCACAATCGATGAATTCACCCCTCCACTTT.

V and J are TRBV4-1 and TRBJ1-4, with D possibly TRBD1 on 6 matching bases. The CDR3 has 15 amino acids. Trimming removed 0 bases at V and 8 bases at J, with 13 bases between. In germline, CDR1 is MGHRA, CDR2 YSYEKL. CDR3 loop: CASSQDSRGEEKLFF. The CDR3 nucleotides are TGCGCCAGCAGCCAAGATTCTAGGGGGGAAGAAAAACTGTTTTTT.

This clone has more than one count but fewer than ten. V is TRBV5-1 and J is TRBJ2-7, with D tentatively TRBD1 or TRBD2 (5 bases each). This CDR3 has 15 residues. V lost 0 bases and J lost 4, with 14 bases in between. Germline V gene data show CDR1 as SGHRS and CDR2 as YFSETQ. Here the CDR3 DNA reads TGCGCCAGCAGCTTGGAGAAGGGGACCTTTTACGAGCAGTACTTC. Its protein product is CASSLEKGTFYEQYF. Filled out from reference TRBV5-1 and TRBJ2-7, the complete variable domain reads KAGVTQTPRYLIKTRGQQVTLSCSPISGHRSVSWYQQTPGQGLQFLFEYFSETQRNKGNFPGRFSGRQFSNSRSEMNVSTLELGDSALYLCASSLEKGTFYEQYFGPGTRLTVT.

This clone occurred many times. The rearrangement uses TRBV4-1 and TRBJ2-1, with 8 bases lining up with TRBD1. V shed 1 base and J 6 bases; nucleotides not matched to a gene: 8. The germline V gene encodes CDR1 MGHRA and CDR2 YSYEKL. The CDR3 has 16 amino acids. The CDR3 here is CASSQGDRIRLNEQFF. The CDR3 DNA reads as TGCGCCAGCAGCCAAGGGGACAGGATCCGGCTCAATGAGCAGTTCTTC.

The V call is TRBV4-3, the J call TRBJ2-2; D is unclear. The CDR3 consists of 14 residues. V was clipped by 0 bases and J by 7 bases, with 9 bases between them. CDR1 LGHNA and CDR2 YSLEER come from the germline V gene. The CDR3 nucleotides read TGCGCCAGCAGCCAAGATTCTAAGGTCGGGGAGCTGTTTTTT. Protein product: CASSQDSKVGELFF.

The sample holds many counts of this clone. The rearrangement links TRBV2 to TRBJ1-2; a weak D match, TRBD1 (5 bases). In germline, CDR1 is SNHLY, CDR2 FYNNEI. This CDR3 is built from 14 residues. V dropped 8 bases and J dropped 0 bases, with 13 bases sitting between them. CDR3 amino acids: CASLGRGSNYGYTF. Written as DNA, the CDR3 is TGTGCCAGCCTGGGTAGGGGCTCTAACTATGGCTACACCTTC.

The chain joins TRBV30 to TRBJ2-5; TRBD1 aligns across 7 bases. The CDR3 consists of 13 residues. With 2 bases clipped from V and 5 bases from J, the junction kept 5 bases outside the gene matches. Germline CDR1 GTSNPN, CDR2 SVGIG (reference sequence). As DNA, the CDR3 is TGTGCCTGGAGTCGTACAGGGGCGGAGACCCAGTACTTC. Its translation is CAWSRTGAETQYF.

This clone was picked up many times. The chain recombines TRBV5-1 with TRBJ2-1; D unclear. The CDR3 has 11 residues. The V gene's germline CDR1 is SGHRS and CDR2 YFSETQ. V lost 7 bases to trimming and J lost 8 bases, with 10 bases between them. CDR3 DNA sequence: TGCGCCAGCCGCGGTTGGGATGAGCAGTTCTTC. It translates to CASRGWDEQFF.

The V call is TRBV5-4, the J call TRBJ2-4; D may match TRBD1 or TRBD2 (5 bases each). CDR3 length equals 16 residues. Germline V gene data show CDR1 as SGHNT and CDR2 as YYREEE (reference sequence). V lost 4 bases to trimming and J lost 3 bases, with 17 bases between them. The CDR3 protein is CASSHPAQRGKNIQYF. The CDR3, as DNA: TGTGCCAGCAGCCACCCCGCCCAGAGGGGCAAAAACATTCAGTACTTC.